These 17 T cell receptor beta chains were sequenced from one sample in a study of blood T cells in healthy people across ages. Then a second PCR, running roughly 7 to 11 cycles, was carried out with a sample-barcoded 5' primer and a J-beta primer mix. TCRdb re-called the 5' RACE reads with MiXCR, one entry per CDR3 protein. The data hold roughly 2 million distinct CDR3 sequences, with just under 50% observed a single time. Sequenced sample: blood. These receptors were taken from a woman in her thirties or forties in good health.

In its sample, this clonotype was seen a few times. V is TRBV7-9 and J is TRBJ2-5; D gene unclear. The CDR3 loop spans 14 amino acids. V lost 5 bases to trimming and J lost 2 bases, with 12 bases between them. The germline CDR1 and CDR2 sequences are SEHNR and FQNEAQ (reference sequence). CDR3 bases: TGTGCCAGCAGCCTGACACTGGAACAAGAGACCCAGTACTTC. Encoded protein: CASSLTLEQETQYF.

DNA of the CDR3: TGCAGTGCTAGAAAATCTAGCGGGGGTCGGAGTGAGCAGTTCTTC. This encodes CSARKSSGGRSEQFF. The chain recombines TRBV20-1 with TRBJ2-1; 10 positions match TRBD2. Germline V gene data show CDR1 as DFQATT and CDR2 as SNEGSKA (reference sequence). Trimming cost V 2 bases and J 9 bases; bases outside gene matches: 10. The CDR3 consists of 15 residues.

The gene calls are TRBV12-3 or TRBV12-4 and TRBJ2-1; no definite D call. Trimming shortened V by 6 bases and J by 9 bases, and 9 bases separated the two germline ends. The CDR3 length is 11 residues. This chain's CDR3 is CASSLNFEQFF. In DNA, the CDR3 is TGTGCCAGCAGCCTCAATTTTGAGCAGTTCTTC.

This chain uses TRBV6-2 or TRBV6-3 with TRBJ2-3; 10 positions match TRBD2. The germline gives CDR1 MNHEY, CDR2 SVGEGT. Unmatched junction bases numbered 13, after V lost 5 bases and J lost 2 bases. This CDR3 has 18 residues. The CDR3 here is CASSHRILAGGSTDTQYF. CDR3 in DNA: TGTGCCAGCAGTCACCGAATCTTAGCGGGGGGCTCCACAGATACGCAGTATTTT.

There are a few counts of this clonotype. This chain joins TRBV7-2 and TRBJ1-5, with D unclear. With 4 bases removed from V and 4 bases from J, the gap between germline ends came to 14 bases. This CDR3 has 15 residues. The germline V gene has CDR1 SGHTA and CDR2 FQGNSA. The CDR3 DNA is TGTGCCAGCAGCTACCCCGGGTCACAAAATCAGCCCCAGCATTTT. This encodes CASSYPGSQNQPQHF.

The chain links TRBV3-1 to TRBJ1-1; 7 positions agree with TRBD1. Germline V lookup: CDR1 LGHDT, CDR2 YNNKEL (reference sequence). CDR3 length: 14 amino acids. The junction had 9 bases not matched to a gene; V was cut back by 6 bases and J by 5 bases. CDR3 loop: CASREAQGRTEAFF. CDR3 nucleotides: TGTGCCAGCAGGGAAGCACAGGGGAGGACTGAAGCTTTCTTT.

This clonotype has only a few counts. J is TRBJ2-1 and V is TRBV2; D gene unclear. The germline CDR1 and CDR2 sequences are SNHLY and FYNNEI. This CDR3 has 14 amino acids. V was shortened by 5 bases and J by 4 bases, with 12 bases between the two germline ends. The CDR3 reads CASSLDQNYNEQFF. DNA for the CDR3: TGTGCCAGCAGTCTAGACCAGAATTACAATGAGCAGTTCTTC.

V gene TRBV6-1 combines with J gene TRBJ2-7; the D is unclear. Germline-derived CDR1 and CDR2 are MNHNS and SASEGT. Trimming stripped 6 bases from V and 4 bases from J, with 16 bases between. This CDR3 has 14 residues. The chain's CDR3 is CASSHLSLGYEQYF. In DNA, the CDR3 is TGTGCCAGCAGCCACCTCTCCTTGGGTTACGAGCAGTACTTC.

The chain has TRBV20-1 and TRBJ2-5; D might be TRBD1 (6 bases). Germline-derived CDR1 and CDR2 are DFQATT and SNEGSKA (reference sequence). This CDR3 has 14 residues. V shed 1 base and J shed 4 bases, with 13 bases lying between them. Here the CDR3 reads CSARAGLGGETQYF. CDR3 nucleotide sequence: TGCAGTGCTAGAGCGGGCTTAGGGGGAGAGACCCAGTACTTC.

The gene calls are TRBV20-1 and TRBJ2-5; maybe TRBD1 (5 bases). The ends were cut back, 3 bases at V and 11 bases at J, with 25 bases in the middle. The CDR3 sequence is 15 residues long. Germline CDR1 DFQATT, CDR2 SNEGSKA (reference sequence). This CDR3 is CSASANEDTVREQYF. The CDR3 DNA sequence: TGCAGTGCTAGTGCCAATGAGGACACCGTGAGAGAGCAGTACTTC.

This clonotype was picked up many times. V is TRBV9 and J is TRBJ2-7; TRBD1 matches at 7 bases. CDR1 SGDLS and CDR2 YYNGEE come from the germline V gene. The J segment lost 8 bases and the V segment lost 0 bases, leaving 8 bases of the junction unmatched. This CDR3 region has 14 residues. The DNA of the CDR3 is TGTGCCAGCAGCGTAGCGGGACAGCCAGGCAAGCAGTACTTC. This gives the protein CASSVAGQPGKQYF.

This chain uses TRBV12-3 or TRBV12-4 with TRBJ2-1; tentative D call: TRBD2 (5 bases). Between the trimmed V and J ends, which lost 6 bases and 0 bases, there was a span of 12 bases. The CDR3 contains 15 residues. Here the CDR3 DNA reads TGTGCCAGCAGACCCATCGGGGTCTCCTACAATGAGCAGTTCTTC. Encoded protein: CASRPIGVSYNEQFF.

The J gene is TRBJ1-2, the V gene TRBV24-1; D remains unclear. With 4 bases removed from V and 2 bases from J, the gap between germline ends came to 10 bases. The CDR3 runs 14 residues. Germline CDR1 KGHDR, CDR2 SFDVKD. CDR3 coding DNA: TGTGCCACCAGTGAAAAAGGGATCAACTATGGCTACACCTTC. Translation: CATSEKGINYGYTF.

The genes are TRBV5-8 and TRBJ2-6; unclear D gene. CDR3 length: 16 amino acids. Germline V CDR1 and CDR2: SGHTS, YDEGEE. With 4 bases removed from V and 0 bases from J, the gap between germline ends came to 11 bases. The CDR3 DNA reads TGTGCCAGCAGCATCCATAGGAACTCTGGGGCCAACGTCCTGACTTTC. Translation: CASSIHRNSGANVLTF.

This clonotype was picked up one time. The chain has TRBV6-6 and TRBJ2-4, with D hard to call. The DNA end is a closer match to TRBJ2-7, so the J assignment may be wrong. The V gene's germline CDR1 is MNHNY and CDR2 SVGAGI (reference sequence). The CDR3 has 13 residues. This chain's CDR3 is CASSYAANYEQYF. CDR3 bases: TGTGCCAGCAGTTACGCGGCGAACTACGAGCAGTACTTC.

This clonotype was detected a few times. The genes are TRBV11-2 and TRBJ2-5; 9 nucleotides line up with TRBD2. The V segment lost 5 bases and the J segment 0 bases; nucleotides outside the gene matches: 10. From germline, CDR1 is SGHAT and CDR2 FQNNGV. This CDR3 comprises 17 residues. The CDR3 DNA reads as TGTGCCAGCAGCCCCCGGAGTAGCGGGGGTTACCAAGAGACCCAGTACTTC. Protein product: CASSPRSSGGYQETQYF.

The rearrangement uses TRBV4-1 and TRBJ1-4; possible D gene TRBD1, 5 bases. The CDR3 is 20 residues long. V was cut by 0 bases and J by 6 bases, with 26 bases left in between. CDR1 and CDR2 (germline): MGHRA, YSYEKL. The CDR3, as DNA: TGCGCCAGCAGCCAAGATCGGGACGGGACGGATGATCTTAGGGATGAAAAACTGTTTTTT. Encoded protein: CASSQDRDGTDDLRDEKLFF.